The 28 T cell receptor beta chains presented below share a single source sample, sequenced in a study of blood T cell repertoires in COVID-19. Using immunoSEQ multiplex PCR, the repertoire was profiled, and TCRdb retains in-frame clones only, with some absent. The table records about 350,000 clones, over 75% of them present only once. Sequenced material: PBMCs or T cells enriched from blood (not recorded which). These receptors were taken from a woman in her 30s who had recovered from COVID-19.

This chain connects TRBV7-2 to TRBJ2-1, with a weak D call TRBD2 (5 bases). The length of the CDR3 is 14 residues. With 5 bases removed from V and 5 bases from J, the gap between germline ends came to 13 bases. The germline CDR1 and CDR2 sequences are SGHTA and FQGNSA. The chain's CDR3 is CASSPDWNNNEQFF. CDR3 nucleotide sequence: TGTGCCAGCAGCCCGGACTGGAATAACAATGAGCAGTTCTTC.

This clone was detected only a few times. The chain employs TRBV7-2 and TRBJ2-3; D is perhaps TRBD2 (6 bases). There are 15 residues in the CDR3. V dropped 5 bases and J dropped 0 bases, with 12 bases sitting between them. Germline V gene data show CDR1 as SGHTA and CDR2 as FQGNSA. CDR3 nucleotide sequence: TGTGCCAGCAGCCGCAACGGGGGAAGCACAGATACGCAGTATTTT. It specifies CASSRNGGSTDTQYF.

This clone was counted between two and nine times. The gene calls are TRBV12-3 or TRBV12-4 and TRBJ2-3; tentatively, D is TRBD2 (5 bases). The CDR3 covers 13 residues. Trimming removed 5 bases at V and 4 bases at J, with 10 bases between. CDR3 DNA sequence: TGTGCCAGCAGTACCACTAGGCCAGATACGCAGTATTTT. It yields the protein CASSTTRPDTQYF.

V and J are TRBV11-2 and TRBJ2-2; tentatively, D is TRBD1 (5 bases). Germline V gene lookup returns CDR1 SGHAT and CDR2 FQNNGV. Trimming left V 6 bases short and J 4 bases short, with 12 bases between. The CDR3 contains 14 residues. CDR3 nucleotide sequence: TGTGCCAGCAGACCTGGCAGGGCCACCGGGGAGCTGTTTTTT. Its translation is CASRPGRATGELFF.

The sample holds one count of this clone. The V gene is TRBV30, the J gene TRBJ1-6; TRBD1 is a possible D gene (5 bases). Germline V gene data show CDR1 as GTSNPN and CDR2 as SVGIG (reference sequence). The CDR3 is 16 amino acids. V shed 4 bases and J shed 2 bases, with 15 bases lying between them. This chain's CDR3 is CAWKLGGNPYNSPLHF. CDR3 sequence (DNA): TGTGCCTGGAAGCTCGGGGGTAATCCCTATAATTCACCCCTCCACTTT.

This chain joins TRBV14 and TRBJ1-1; D is unclear. Germline V gives CDR1 SGHDN, CDR2 FVKESK. Trimming removed 0 bases at V and 4 bases at J, with 15 bases between. The CDR3 length is 16 residues. The CDR3 region has the DNA TGTGCCAGCAGCCAAGAAGCCGTGAGGTTTGTCACTGAAGCTTTCTTT. Translating gives CASSQEAVRFVTEAFF.

V is TRBV4-1 and J is TRBJ2-3; D perhaps matches TRBD2 (5 bases). The CDR3 is 14 residues long. Germline lookup yields CDR1 MGHRA and CDR2 YSYEKL. Trimming shortened V by 0 bases and J by 4 bases, and 8 bases separated the two germline ends. The CDR3 loop reads CASSQEEESDTQYF. The CDR3 DNA reads TGCGCCAGCAGCCAAGAGGAGGAATCAGATACGCAGTATTTT.

This clone was picked up one time. The chain is built from TRBV28 and TRBJ1-2; D remains unclear. With 5 bases removed from V and 8 bases from J, the gap between germline ends came to 18 bases. Per germline, CDR1 MDHEN and CDR2 SYDVKM. This CDR3 contains 14 residues. CDR3 sequence reads: CASSPTFAGQGYTF. The CDR3, as DNA: TGTGCCAGCAGTCCGACGTTTGCGGGTCAGGGCTACACCTTC.

Here the CDR3 DNA reads TGTGCCAGCAGCTTGGGTGGAGGGGCGGGTAATTCACCCCTCCACTTT. Its translation is CASSLGGGAGNSPLHF. The rearrangement uses TRBV5-6 and TRBJ1-6; weak D call: TRBD1 (5 bases). The ends were cut back, 0 bases at V and 6 bases at J, with 13 bases in the middle. Germline V CDR1 and CDR2: SGHDT, YYEEEE. The length of the CDR3 is 16 residues.

This chain uses TRBV7-9 with TRBJ2-1, with 7 bases matching TRBD2. The CDR3 extends over 15 amino acids. The germline V gene encodes CDR1 SEHNR and CDR2 FQNEAQ (reference sequence). V was clipped by 3 bases and J by 6 bases; unmatched bases: 8. The chain's CDR3 is CASSFRGTGGNEQFF. CDR3 in DNA: TGTGCCAGCAGCTTTAGGGGAACGGGGGGCAATGAGCAGTTCTTC. Full variable domain (remainder filled in from reference TRBV7-9 and TRBJ2-1): DTGVSQNPRHKITKRGQNVTFRCDPISEHNRLYWYRQTLGQGPEFLTYFQNEAQLEKSRLLSDRFSAERPKGSFSTLEIQRTEQGDSAMYLCASSFRGTGGNEQFFGPGTRLTVL.

CDR3 sequence (DNA): TGCAGTGCTGGGGGAGGGGCGAAGGCTTTCTTT. Encoded protein: CSAGGGAKAFF. The V call is TRBV20-1, the J call TRBJ1-1; weak D call: TRBD1 (5 bases). The length of the CDR3 is 11 residues. CDR1 DFQATT and CDR2 SNEGSKA come from the germline V gene (reference sequence). Trimming took off 5 bases at V and 11 bases at J, with 15 bases between the two ends.

The chain has TRBV7-8 and TRBJ2-2, with 12 bases fitting TRBD2. J gave up 3 bases and V 3 bases, and 5 bases lay outside the gene matches. The CDR3 is 17 residues long. Germline CDR1 SGHVS, CDR2 FQNEAQ. CDR3 bases: TGTGCCAGCAGCTTCGCTAGCGGGGGGGTCCACACCGGGGAGCTGTTTTTT. This sequence encodes CASSFASGGVHTGELFF.

The chain is built from TRBV29-1 and TRBJ1-1; D is uncertain. Germline V lookup: CDR1 SQVTM, CDR2 ANQGSEA. Trimming shortened V by 4 bases and J by 0 bases, and 9 bases separated the two germline ends. The CDR3 consists of 13 residues. The CDR3 sequence is CSVGQAMNTEAFF. CDR3 nucleotide sequence: TGCAGCGTTGGGCAGGCCATGAACACTGAAGCTTTCTTT.

The chain has TRBV24-1 and TRBJ2-3, with 7 bases matching TRBD1. The CDR3 is 17 residues long. From germline, CDR1 is KGHDR and CDR2 SFDVKD. Unmatched junction bases numbered 9, after V lost 2 bases and J lost 2 bases. The CDR3 loop is CATSDSTGARFTDTQYF. Written as DNA, the CDR3 is TGTGCCACCAGTGATTCAACAGGGGCCCGATTCACAGATACGCAGTATTTT.

This chain joins TRBV12-5 and TRBJ2-2; TRBD1 aligns across 8 bases. The germline V gene encodes CDR1 LGHNT and CDR2 FRNRAP. The ends lost 5 bases at V and 9 bases at J; junction bases unmatched: 8. CDR3 length: 14 amino acids. The CDR3 region is CASGPDRGPRELFF. In DNA form, the CDR3 reads TGTGCTAGTGGTCCCGACAGGGGTCCCCGGGAGCTGTTTTTT.

This chain connects TRBV6-1 to TRBJ2-7; D gene unclear. CDR3 length: 12 amino acids. The germline V gene encodes CDR1 MNHNS and CDR2 SASEGT. V lost 2 bases and J 3 bases, leaving 5 bases between the germline ends. The CDR3 reads CASSEYGYEQYF. CDR3 in DNA: TGTGCCAGCAGTGAATACGGCTACGAGCAGTACTTC.

The V and J genes are TRBV6-2 or TRBV6-3 and TRBJ1-4; D is unresolved. Germline lookup yields CDR1 MNHEY and CDR2 SVGEGT. Trimming stripped 6 bases from V and 6 bases from J, with 20 bases between. This CDR3 region has 16 residues. CDR3 loop: CASSRRFLASDEKLFF. In DNA, the CDR3 is TGTGCCAGCAGCCGTAGATTCCTCGCCTCCGATGAAAAACTGTTTTTT.

The rearrangement uses TRBV7-9 and TRBJ2-5; TRBD1 agrees at 9 bases. Germline V gene sequence: CDR1 SEHNR, CDR2 FQNEAQ (reference sequence). V lost 2 bases to trimming and J lost 0 bases; unmatched junction nucleotides: 4. This CDR3 has 16 residues. The CDR3 DNA reads as TGTGCCAGCAGCTTATTCGACAGGGGGTACCAAGAGACCCAGTACTTC. Protein: CASSLFDRGYQETQYF.

The genes are TRBV18 and TRBJ2-1; possible D gene TRBD1, 6 bases. Deletions cut 6 bases from V and 7 bases from J, with 19 bases between. The germline V gene has CDR1 KGHSH and CDR2 LQKENI. The CDR3 is made up of 15 amino acids. For the CDR3, the DNA is TGTGCCAGCTCGGGCGGAATACAGGGTAGGAATGAGCAGTTCTTC. Its protein is CASSGGIQGRNEQFF.

V usage is TRBV2 and J usage is TRBJ2-7; 11 nucleotides align to TRBD1. From germline, CDR1 is SNHLY and CDR2 FYNNEI. Losses at the gene ends were 4 bases for V and 1 base for J; bases not matched to a gene: 6. The CDR3 consists of 16 residues. The chain's CDR3 is CASSVKGQGVSYEQYF. The CDR3 region has the DNA TGTGCCAGCAGTGTGAAGGGACAGGGGGTTTCCTACGAGCAGTACTTC.

The rearrangement links TRBV19 to TRBJ1-6; perhaps TRBD1 as D (6 bases). The CDR3 totals 14 residues. Trimming left V 3 bases short and J 7 bases short, with 10 bases between. From germline, CDR1 is LNHDA and CDR2 SQIVND (reference sequence). CDR3 loop: CASSMSRGNSPLHF. In nucleotides, the CDR3 is TGTGCCAGTAGTATGTCCAGGGGAAATTCACCCCTCCACTTT. The complete variable domain, with remaining parts taken from reference TRBV19 and TRBJ1-6, reads DGGITQSPKYLFRKEGQNVTLSCEQNLNHDAMYWYRQDPGQGLRLIYYSQIVNDFQKGDIAEGYSVSREKKESFPLTVTSAQKNPTAFYLCASSMSRGNSPLHFGNGTRLTVT.

The chain has TRBV7-2 and TRBJ2-7; the match to TRBD1 covers 7 bases. V dropped 6 bases and J dropped 3; count of bases not matched to a gene: 5. Germline lookup yields CDR1 SGHTA and CDR2 FQGNSA. This CDR3 has 13 residues. For the CDR3, the DNA is TGTGCCAGCAGGGGACAGTCTAACTACGAGCAGTACTTC. Translation: CASRGQSNYEQYF.

Concerning this clone itself: The sample carries other DNA sequences with the same CDR3. The chain has TRBV19 and TRBJ2-7, with 11 bases lining up with TRBD1. Germline V lookup: CDR1 LNHDA, CDR2 SQIVND (reference sequence). This CDR3 comprises 14 residues. V shed 6 bases and J 3 bases; nucleotides not matched to a gene: 4. The CDR3 DNA is TGTGCCAGTAGGCCCGGGACAGGGGGCTACGAGCAGTACTTC. Its protein is CASRPGTGGYEQYF.

The chain is built from TRBV19 and TRBJ1-6; TRBD1 matches 11 bases. CDR3 length equals 16 residues. Per germline, CDR1 LNHDA and CDR2 SQIVND (reference sequence). The V gene end was trimmed by 5 bases and the J gene end by 6 bases; junction bases not matched to a gene: 6. CDR3 sequence: CASSATGTGGNSPLHF. The CDR3 bases are TGTGCCAGTAGTGCTACCGGGACAGGGGGTAATTCACCCCTCCACTTT. The whole variable domain, filled in from reference TRBV19 and TRBJ1-6, reads DGGITQSPKYLFRKEGQNVTLSCEQNLNHDAMYWYRQDPGQGLRLIYYSQIVNDFQKGDIAEGYSVSREKKESFPLTVTSAQKNPTAFYLCASSATGTGGNSPLHFGNGTRLTVT.

V gene TRBV5-5 combines with J gene TRBJ2-5; 9 nucleotides agree with TRBD1. The ends lost 4 bases at V and 5 bases at J; junction bases unmatched: 12. Germline V CDR1 and CDR2: SGHKS, YYEKEE (reference sequence). The CDR3 consists of 16 residues. Here the CDR3 reads CASSRSGTGSRETQYF. The CDR3 bases are TGTGCCAGCAGCAGATCCGGGACAGGGTCGCGGGAGACCCAGTACTTC.

The chain combines TRBV5-6 with TRBJ2-1; no definite D call. The CDR3 has 16 residues. Germline V lookup: CDR1 SGHDT, CDR2 YYEEEE. V lost 4 bases and J lost 2, with 16 bases in between. The CDR3 is CASSHDFPWAYNEQFF. The CDR3 bases are TGTGCCAGCAGCCACGACTTCCCCTGGGCCTACAATGAGCAGTTCTTC.

The V call is TRBV9, the J call TRBJ2-1; the match to TRBD2 covers 8 bases. The CDR3 is 18 residues long. Germline lookup yields CDR1 SGDLS and CDR2 YYNGEE. Trimming removed 0 bases from V and 0 bases from J; junction bases left unmatched: 8. CDR3 amino acids: CASSVGVSGASSYNEQFF. DNA for the CDR3: TGTGCCAGCAGCGTAGGTGTTAGCGGGGCGAGCTCCTACAATGAGCAGTTCTTC.

This clone was counted a few times. The chain recombines TRBV9 with TRBJ1-6, with 9 positions matching TRBD1. The V and J ends lost 0 bases and 6 bases, in that order; junction bases with no gene match: 4. Germline CDR1 and CDR2: SGDLS and YYNGEE. The CDR3 runs 16 residues. The DNA for the CDR3 is TGTGCCAGCAGCGTAGAAGGACAGGGGTTTAATTCACCCCTCCACTTT. It codes for CASSVEGQGFNSPLHF.